Described below is a single TCR beta chain sequence and its context. The target antigen is unknown. Assay used: immunoSEQ multiplex PCR; TCRdb lists only in-frame clones, some missing. The sample lists about 33,000 clones, roughly 96% occurring once. This CDR3 comprises 12 residues. Germline V gene lookup returns CDR1 MNHEY and CDR2 SVGAGI. Trimming cost V 6 bases and J 2 bases, with 8 bases left between them. The source of the sample is a study of circulating and synovial CD4+ cells in juvenile arthritis. Study-wide results and limits: CPL versus bulk CD4 samples: T cell genome counts differed by at least an order of magnitude.

The sample consisted of CD4+ T cells from blood. The genes are TRBV6-5 and TRBJ2-7; D remains unclear. This clonotype was sampled from a human donor with juvenile idiopathic arthritis. CDR3 residues: CASRTEAYEQYF. CDR3 DNA: TGTGCCAGCAGGACTGAAGCCTACGAGCAGTACTTC.